This T cell receptor (beta chain) stems from a study of cytomegalovirus exposure and HLA in healthy donors. Study findings and constraints: In vitro confirmation showed three CMV-associated chains to be CMV antigen specific. Cytomegalovirus status was reportedly diagnosed by the classifier with high sensitivity and specificity.

The donors were part of the validation cohort, which consisted of more than 90 subjects and was separate from the first cohort of several hundred subjects. The method was immunoSEQ multiplex PCR; TCRdb's version includes in-frame clones alone and lacks a portion of them. This table holds roughly 140,000 clones, about 89% found once. Points on this clone: The antigen remains undetermined.

Looked up from germline, CDR1 is SGHRS and CDR2 is YFSETQ. Trimming left V 0 bases short and J 10 bases short, with 11 bases between. The CDR3 runs to 13 residues. The chain recombines TRBV5-1 with TRBJ2-1; possibly TRBD2 for D (6 bases). This receptor was identified in a woman aged 18-30 years in good health and CMV-seropositive. Specimen: PBMCs. The CDR3 nucleotides are TGCGCCAGCAGCTTGGCCGCGGGGTCCGAGCAGTTCTTC. Its protein is CASSLAAGSEQFF.